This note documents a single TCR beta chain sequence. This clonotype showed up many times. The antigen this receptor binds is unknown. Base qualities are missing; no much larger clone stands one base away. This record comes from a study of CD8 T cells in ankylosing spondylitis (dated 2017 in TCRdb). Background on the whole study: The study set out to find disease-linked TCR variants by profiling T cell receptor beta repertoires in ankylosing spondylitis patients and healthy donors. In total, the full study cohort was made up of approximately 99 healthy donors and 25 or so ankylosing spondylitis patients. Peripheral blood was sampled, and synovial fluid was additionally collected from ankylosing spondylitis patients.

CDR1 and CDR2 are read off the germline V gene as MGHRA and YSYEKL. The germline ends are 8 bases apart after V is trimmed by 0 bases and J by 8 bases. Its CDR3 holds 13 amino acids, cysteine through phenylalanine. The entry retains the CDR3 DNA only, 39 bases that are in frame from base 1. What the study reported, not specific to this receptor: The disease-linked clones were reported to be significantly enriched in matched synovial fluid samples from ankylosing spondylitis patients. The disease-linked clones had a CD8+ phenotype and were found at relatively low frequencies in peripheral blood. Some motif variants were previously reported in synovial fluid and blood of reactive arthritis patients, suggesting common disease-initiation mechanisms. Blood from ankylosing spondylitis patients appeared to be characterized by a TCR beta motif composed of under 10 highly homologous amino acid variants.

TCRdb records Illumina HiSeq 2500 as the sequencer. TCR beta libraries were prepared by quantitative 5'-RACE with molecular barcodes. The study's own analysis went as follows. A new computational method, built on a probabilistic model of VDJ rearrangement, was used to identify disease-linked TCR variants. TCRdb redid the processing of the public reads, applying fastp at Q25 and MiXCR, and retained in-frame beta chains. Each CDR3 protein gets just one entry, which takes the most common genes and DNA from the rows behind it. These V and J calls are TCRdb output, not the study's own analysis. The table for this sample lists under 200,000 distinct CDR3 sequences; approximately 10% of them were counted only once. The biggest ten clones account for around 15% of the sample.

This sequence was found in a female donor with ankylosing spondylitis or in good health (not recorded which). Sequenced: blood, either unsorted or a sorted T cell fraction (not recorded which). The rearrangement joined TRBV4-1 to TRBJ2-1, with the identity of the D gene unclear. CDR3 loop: CASSQEVPYEQFF. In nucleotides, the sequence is TGCGCCAGCAGCCAAGAGGTCCCCTATGAGCAGTTCTTC.